This entry is about one TCR beta chain. This entry is derived from a study of blood T cell repertoires in COVID-19. Profiling relied on immunoSEQ multiplex PCR, and the TCRdb table lists in-frame clones only, not all of them. Among approximately 100,000 clones listed, about 85% were seen once. CDR1 is MDHEN, CDR2 SYDVKM, per germline. The V and J ends lost 4 bases and 5 bases, in that order; junction bases with no gene match: 2. The CDR3 has 14 amino acids. The chain employs TRBV28 and TRBJ1-4, with TRBD1 matching 9 bases. This clonotype was sampled from a woman in her 70s with acute or convalescent COVID-19. The sample taken for sequencing was peripheral blood. The chain's CDR3 is CASSWDRENEKLFF. The CDR3, as DNA: TGTGCCAGCAGTTGGGACAGGGAGAATGAAAAACTGTTTTTT. The complete variable domain, with remaining parts taken from reference TRBV28 and TRBJ1-4, reads DVKVTQSSRYLVKRTGEKVFLECVQDMDHENMFWYRQDPGLGLRLIYFSYDVKMKEKGDIPEGYSVSREKKERFSLILESASTNQTSMYLCASSWDRENEKLFFGSGTQLSVL.